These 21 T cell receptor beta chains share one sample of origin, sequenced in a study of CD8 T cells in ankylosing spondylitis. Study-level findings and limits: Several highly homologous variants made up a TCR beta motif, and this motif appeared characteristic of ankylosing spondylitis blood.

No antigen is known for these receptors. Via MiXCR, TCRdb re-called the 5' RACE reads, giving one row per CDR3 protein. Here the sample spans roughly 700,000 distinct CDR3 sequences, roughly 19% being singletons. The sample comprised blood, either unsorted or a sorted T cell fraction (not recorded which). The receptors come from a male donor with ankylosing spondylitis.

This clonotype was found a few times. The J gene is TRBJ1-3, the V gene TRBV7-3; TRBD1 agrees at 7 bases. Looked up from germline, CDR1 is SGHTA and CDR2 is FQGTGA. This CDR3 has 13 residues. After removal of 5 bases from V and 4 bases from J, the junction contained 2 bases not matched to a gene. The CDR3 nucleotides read TGTGCCAGCAGCAGGGGGCCCGGAAACACCATATATTTT. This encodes CASSRGPGNTIYF.

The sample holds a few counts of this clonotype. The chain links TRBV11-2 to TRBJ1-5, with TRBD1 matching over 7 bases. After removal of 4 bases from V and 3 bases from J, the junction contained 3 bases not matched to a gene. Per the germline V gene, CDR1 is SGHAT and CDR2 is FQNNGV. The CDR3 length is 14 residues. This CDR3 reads CASSSGTVNQPQHF. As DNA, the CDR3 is TGTGCCAGCAGCTCCGGGACAGTCAATCAGCCCCAGCATTTT.

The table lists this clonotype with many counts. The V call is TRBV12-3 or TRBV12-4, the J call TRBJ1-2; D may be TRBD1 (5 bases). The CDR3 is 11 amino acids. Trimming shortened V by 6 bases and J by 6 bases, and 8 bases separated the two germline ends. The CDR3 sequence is CASSPGNGYTF. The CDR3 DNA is TGTGCCAGCAGCCCAGGGAATGGCTACACCTTC.

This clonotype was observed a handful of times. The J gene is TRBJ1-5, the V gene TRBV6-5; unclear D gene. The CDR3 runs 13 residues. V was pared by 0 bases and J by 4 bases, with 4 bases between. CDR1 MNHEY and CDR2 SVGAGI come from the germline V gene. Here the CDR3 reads CASSYSRNQPQHF. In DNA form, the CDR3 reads TGTGCCAGCAGTTACTCCAGAAATCAGCCCCAGCATTTT.

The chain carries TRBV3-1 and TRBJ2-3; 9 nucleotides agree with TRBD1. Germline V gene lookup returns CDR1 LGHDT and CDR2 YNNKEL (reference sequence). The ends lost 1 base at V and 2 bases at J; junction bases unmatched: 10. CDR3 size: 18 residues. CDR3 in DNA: TGTGCCAGCAGCCAAGGGGACAGGGTGGCCCTTAACACAGATACGCAGTATTTT. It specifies CASSQGDRVALNTDTQYF.

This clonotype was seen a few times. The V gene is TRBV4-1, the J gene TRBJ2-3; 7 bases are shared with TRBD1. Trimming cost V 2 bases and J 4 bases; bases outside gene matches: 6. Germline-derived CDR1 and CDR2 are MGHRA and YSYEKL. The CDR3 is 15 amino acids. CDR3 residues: CASSQWSGGPDTQYF. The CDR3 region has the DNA TGCGCCAGCAGCCAATGGTCAGGGGGACCAGATACGCAGTATTTT.

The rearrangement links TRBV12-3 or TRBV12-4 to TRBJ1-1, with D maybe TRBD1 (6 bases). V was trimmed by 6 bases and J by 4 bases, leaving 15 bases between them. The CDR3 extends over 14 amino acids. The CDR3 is CASRSRGTVTEAFF. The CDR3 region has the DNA TGTGCCAGCAGGAGCAGGGGTACGGTCACTGAAGCTTTCTTT.

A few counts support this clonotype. The CDR3 loop reads CSAFHGGSGNNEQFF. Here the CDR3 DNA reads TGCAGTGCTTTCCACGGAGGTAGCGGGAACAATGAGCAGTTCTTC. The V gene is TRBV20-1, the J gene TRBJ2-1; TRBD2 matches 8 bases. The CDR3 runs to 15 residues. The V gene end was trimmed by 5 bases and the J gene end by 5 bases; junction bases not matched to a gene: 11. In germline, CDR1 is DFQATT, CDR2 SNEGSKA (reference sequence).

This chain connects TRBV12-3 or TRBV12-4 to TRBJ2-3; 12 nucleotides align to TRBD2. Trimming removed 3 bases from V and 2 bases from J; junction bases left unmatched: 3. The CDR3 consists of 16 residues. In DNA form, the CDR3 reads TGTGCCAGCAGTTTCGGACTAGCGGGACTCACAGATACGCAGTATTTT. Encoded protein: CASSFGLAGLTDTQYF.

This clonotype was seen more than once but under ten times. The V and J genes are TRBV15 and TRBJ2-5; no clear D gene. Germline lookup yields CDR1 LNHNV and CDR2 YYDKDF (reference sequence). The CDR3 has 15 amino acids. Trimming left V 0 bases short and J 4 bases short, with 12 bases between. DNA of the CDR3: TGTGCCACCAGCAGAGATTGGCTAGAAAGAGAGACCCAGTACTTC. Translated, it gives CATSRDWLERETQYF.

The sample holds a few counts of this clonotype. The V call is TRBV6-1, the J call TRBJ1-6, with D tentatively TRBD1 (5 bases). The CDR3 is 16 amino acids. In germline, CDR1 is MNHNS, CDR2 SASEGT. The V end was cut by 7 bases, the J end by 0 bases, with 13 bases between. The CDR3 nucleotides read TGTGCCAGCACCCTCGTGGGGGGCTCCTATAATTCACCCCTCCACTTT. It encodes CASTLVGGSYNSPLHF.

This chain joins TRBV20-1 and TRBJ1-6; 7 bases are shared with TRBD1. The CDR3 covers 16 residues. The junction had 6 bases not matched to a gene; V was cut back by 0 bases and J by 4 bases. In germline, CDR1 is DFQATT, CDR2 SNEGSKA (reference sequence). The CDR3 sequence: CSARDYRGLYNSPLHF. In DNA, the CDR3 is TGCAGTGCTAGAGATTACAGGGGACTGTATAATTCACCCCTCCACTTT.

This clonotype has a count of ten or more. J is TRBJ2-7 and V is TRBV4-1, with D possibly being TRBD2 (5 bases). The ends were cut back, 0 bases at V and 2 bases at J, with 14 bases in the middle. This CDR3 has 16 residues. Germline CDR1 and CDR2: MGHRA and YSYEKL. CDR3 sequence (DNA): TGCGCCAGCAGCCAAGAAACCGGGGTAATGACCTACGAGCAGTACTTC. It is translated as CASSQETGVMTYEQYF.

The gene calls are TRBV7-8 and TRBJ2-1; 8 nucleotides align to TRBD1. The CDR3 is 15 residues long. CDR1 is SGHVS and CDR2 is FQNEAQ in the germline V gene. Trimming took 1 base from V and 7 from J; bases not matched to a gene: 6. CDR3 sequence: CASSLGPGGKNEQFF. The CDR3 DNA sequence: TGTGCCAGCAGCTTAGGGCCAGGGGGCAAAAATGAGCAGTTCTTC.

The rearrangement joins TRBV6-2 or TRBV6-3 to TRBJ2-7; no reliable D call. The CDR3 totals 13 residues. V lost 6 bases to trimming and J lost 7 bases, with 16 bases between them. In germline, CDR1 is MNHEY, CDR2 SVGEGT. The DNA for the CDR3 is TGTGCCAGCAGCCCCAGGTCGACCCGTGAGCAGTACTTC. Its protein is CASSPRSTREQYF.

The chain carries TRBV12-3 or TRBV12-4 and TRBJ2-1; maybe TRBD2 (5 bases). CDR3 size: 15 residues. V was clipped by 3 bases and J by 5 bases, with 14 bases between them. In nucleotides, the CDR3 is TGTGCCAGCAGTTTCATGACCTCGAGGGACAATGAGCAGTTCTTC. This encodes CASSFMTSRDNEQFF.

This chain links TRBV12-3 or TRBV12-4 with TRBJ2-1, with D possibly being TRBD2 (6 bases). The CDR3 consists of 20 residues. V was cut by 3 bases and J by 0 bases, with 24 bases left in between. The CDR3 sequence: CASSFNGDFYRGYSYNEQFF. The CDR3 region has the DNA TGTGCCAGCAGTTTCAACGGCGATTTCTATCGGGGGTACTCCTACAATGAGCAGTTCTTC.

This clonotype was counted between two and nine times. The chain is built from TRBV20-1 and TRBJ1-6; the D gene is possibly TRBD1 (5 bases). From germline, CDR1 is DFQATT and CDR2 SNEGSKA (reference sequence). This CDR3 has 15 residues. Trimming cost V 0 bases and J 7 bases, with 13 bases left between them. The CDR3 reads CSARDLGGVNSPLHF. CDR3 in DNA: TGCAGTGCTAGAGATCTAGGAGGGGTAAATTCACCCCTCCACTTT.

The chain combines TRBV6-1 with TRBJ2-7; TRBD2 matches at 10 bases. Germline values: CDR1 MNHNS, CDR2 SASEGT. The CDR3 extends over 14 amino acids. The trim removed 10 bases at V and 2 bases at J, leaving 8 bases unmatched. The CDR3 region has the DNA TGTGCCACCAACATAGCGGGAGGAACCTACGAGCAGTACTTC. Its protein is CATNIAGGTYEQYF.

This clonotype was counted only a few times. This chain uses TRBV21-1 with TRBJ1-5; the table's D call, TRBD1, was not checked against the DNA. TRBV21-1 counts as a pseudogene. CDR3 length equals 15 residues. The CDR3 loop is CASSGGGTGLPPQHF. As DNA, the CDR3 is TGTGCCAGCAGCGGGGGGGGGACAGGGTTGCCGCCCCAGCATTTT.

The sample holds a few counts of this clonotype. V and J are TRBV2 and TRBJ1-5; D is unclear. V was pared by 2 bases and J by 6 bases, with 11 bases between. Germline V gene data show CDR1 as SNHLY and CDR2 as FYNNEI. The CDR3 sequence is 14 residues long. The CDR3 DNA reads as TGTGCCAGCAGTGAAAGTCTCGGGGTTCAGCCCCAGCATTTT. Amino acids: CASSESLGVQPQHF.